Included here is one T cell receptor (beta chain) sequence, with context. Its target is unknown. Using immunoSEQ multiplex PCR, the repertoire was profiled, and TCRdb retains in-frame clones only, with some absent. Among about 180,000 clones listed, 92% were seen once. The record originates from a study of T cell responses to AZD1222 COVID-19 vaccine. General study points: Seropositive at baseline were only a handful of AZD1222 recipients. Spike-specific TCR breadth and depth rose after two AZD1222 doses.

The germline gives CDR1 KGHSH, CDR2 LQKENI. The CDR3 covers 14 residues. Trimming left V 3 bases short and J 4 bases short, with 9 bases between. This TCR was recovered from an adult who received the AZD1222 COVID-19 vaccine. This chain uses TRBV18 with TRBJ1-4, with a tentative D call TRBD1 (5 bases). Sample: peripheral blood, taken 28 days after the second AZD1222 dose. In nucleotides, the CDR3 is TGTGCCAGCTCACCCGGGACCCTTAATGAAAAACTGTTTTTT. It codes for CASSPGTLNEKLFF.